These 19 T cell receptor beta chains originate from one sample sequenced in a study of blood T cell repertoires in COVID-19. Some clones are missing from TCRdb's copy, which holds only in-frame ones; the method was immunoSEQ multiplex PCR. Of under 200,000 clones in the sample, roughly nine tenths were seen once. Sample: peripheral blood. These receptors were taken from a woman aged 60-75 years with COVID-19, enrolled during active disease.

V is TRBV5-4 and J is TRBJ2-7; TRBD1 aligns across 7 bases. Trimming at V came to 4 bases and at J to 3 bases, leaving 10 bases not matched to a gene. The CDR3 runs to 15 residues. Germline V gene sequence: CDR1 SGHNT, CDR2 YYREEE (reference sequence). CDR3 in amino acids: CASSPRQGPFYEQYF. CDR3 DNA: TGTGCCAGCAGCCCCCGACAGGGACCTTTCTACGAGCAGTACTTC.

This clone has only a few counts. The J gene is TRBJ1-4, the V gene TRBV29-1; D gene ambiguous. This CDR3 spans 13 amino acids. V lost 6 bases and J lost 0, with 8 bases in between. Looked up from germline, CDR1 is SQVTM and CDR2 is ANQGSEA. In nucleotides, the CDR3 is TGCAGCGTCGAGGATGCAACTAATGAAAAACTGTTTTTT. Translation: CSVEDATNEKLFF.

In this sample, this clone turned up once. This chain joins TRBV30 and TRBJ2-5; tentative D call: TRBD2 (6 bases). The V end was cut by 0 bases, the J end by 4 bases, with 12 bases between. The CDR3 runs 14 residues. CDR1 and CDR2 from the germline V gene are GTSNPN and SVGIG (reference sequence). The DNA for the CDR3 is TGTGCCTGGAGTGTACTCGGGGGAGGAGAGACCCAGTACTTC. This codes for CAWSVLGGGETQYF. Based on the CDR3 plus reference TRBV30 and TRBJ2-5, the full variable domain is SQTIHQWPATLVQPVGSPLSLECTVEGTSNPNLYWYRQAAGRGLQLLFYSVGIGQISSEVPQNLSASRPQDRQFILSSKKLLLSDSGFYLCAWSVLGGGETQYFGPGTRLLVL.

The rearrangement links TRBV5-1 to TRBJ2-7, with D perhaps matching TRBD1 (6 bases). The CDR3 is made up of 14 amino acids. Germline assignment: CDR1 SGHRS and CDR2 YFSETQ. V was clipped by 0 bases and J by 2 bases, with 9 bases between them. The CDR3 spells CASSLAGVPYEQYF. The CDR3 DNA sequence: TGCGCCAGCAGCTTGGCAGGGGTCCCCTACGAGCAGTACTTC. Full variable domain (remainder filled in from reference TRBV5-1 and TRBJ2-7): KAGVTQTPRYLIKTRGQQVTLSCSPISGHRSVSWYQQTPGQGLQFLFEYFSETQRNKGNFPGRFSGRQFSNSRSEMNVSTLELGDSALYLCASSLAGVPYEQYFGPGTRLTVT.

The CDR3 coding sequence is TGTGCCAGCAGTTTGTTGTCAGGGGGGTTTGAGGAGACCCAGTACTTC. It encodes CASSLLSGGFEETQYF. The chain carries TRBV28 and TRBJ2-5; a possible D gene is TRBD1 (7 bases). V gave up 3 bases and J gave up 5 bases, with 19 bases separating them. CDR1 and CDR2 (germline): MDHEN, SYDVKM. The CDR3 covers 16 residues.

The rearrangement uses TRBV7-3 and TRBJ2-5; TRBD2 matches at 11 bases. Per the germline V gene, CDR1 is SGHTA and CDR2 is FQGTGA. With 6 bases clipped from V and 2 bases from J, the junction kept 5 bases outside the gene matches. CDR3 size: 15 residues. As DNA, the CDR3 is TGTGCCAGCAGTTTAGCGGGAGGGGGTCAAGAGACCCAGTACTTC. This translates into CASSLAGGGQETQYF.

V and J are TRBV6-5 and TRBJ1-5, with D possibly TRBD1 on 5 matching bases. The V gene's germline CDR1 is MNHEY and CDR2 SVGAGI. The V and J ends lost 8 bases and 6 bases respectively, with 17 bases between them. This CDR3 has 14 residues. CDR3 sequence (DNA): TGTGCCAGCTCGTCGGGGGTTTTTGGTCAGCCCCAGCATTTT. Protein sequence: CASSSGVFGQPQHF.

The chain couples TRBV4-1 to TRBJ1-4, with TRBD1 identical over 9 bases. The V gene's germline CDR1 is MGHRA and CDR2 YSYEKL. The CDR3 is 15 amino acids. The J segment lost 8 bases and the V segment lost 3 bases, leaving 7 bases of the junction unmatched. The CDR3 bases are TGCGCCAGCAGCCACCCCCGGGACAGGGACGAAAAACTGTTTTTT. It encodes CASSHPRDRDEKLFF.

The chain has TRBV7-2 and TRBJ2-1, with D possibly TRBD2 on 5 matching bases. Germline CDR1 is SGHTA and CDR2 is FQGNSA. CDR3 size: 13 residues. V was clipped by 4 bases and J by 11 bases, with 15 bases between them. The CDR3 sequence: CASSSTIVAKQFF. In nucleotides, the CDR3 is TGTGCCAGCAGCTCCACGATAGTAGCGAAGCAGTTCTTC.

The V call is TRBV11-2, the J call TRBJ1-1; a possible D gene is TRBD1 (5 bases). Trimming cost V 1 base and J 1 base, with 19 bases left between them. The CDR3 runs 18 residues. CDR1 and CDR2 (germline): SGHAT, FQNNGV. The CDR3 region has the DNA TGTGCCAGCAGCTTAGGCCTTGGGGACTCAAGTTCGAACACTGAAGCTTTCTTT. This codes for CASSLGLGDSSSNTEAFF.

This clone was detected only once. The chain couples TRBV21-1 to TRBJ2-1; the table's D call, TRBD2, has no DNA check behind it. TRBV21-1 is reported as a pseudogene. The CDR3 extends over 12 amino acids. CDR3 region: CASSKVSNEQFF. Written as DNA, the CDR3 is TGTGCCAGCAGCAAAGTCTCTAATGAGCAGTTCTTC.

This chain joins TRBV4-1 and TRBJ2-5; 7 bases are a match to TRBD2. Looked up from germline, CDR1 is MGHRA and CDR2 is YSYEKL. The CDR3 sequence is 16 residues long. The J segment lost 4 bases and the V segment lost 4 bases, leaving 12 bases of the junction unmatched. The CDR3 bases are TGCGCCAGCAGCCTTTCCCGGACTAGAGGTGGAGAGACCCAGTACTTC. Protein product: CASSLSRTRGGETQYF.

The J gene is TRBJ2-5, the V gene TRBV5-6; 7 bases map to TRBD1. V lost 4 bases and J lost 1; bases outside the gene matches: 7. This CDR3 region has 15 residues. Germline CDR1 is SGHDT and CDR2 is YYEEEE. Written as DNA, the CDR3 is TGTGCCAGCAGCGGCACAGGGGCAACCCAAGAGACCCAGTACTTC. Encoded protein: CASSGTGATQETQYF.

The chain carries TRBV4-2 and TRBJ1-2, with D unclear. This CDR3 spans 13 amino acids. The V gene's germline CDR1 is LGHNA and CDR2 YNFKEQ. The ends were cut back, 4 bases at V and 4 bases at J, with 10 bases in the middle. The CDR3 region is CASSPPTGYGYTF. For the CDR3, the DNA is TGTGCCAGCAGCCCACCAACGGGCTATGGCTACACCTTC.

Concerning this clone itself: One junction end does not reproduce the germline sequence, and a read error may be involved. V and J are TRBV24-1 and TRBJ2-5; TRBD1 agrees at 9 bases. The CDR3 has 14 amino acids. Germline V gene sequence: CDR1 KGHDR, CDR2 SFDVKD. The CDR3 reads CATSDLAGTGSHNF. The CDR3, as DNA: TGTGCCACCAGTGATTTAGCCGGGACAGGGAGTCACAACTTC.

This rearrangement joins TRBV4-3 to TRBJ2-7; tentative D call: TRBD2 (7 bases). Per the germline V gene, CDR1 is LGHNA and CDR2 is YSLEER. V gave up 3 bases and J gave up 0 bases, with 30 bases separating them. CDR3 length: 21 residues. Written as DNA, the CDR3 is TGCGCCAGCAGCCATTGGGCCCTGGGGGGGCTAGCGGAGCGGGGCTCCTACGAGCAGTACTTC. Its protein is CASSHWALGGLAERGSYEQYF.

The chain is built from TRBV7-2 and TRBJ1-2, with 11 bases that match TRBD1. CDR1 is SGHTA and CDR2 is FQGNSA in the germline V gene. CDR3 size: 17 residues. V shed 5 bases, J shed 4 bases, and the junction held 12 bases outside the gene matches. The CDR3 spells CASSPRTGGNLIYGYTF. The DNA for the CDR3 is TGTGCCAGCAGCCCTAGGACAGGGGGCAACCTTATCTATGGCTACACCTTC. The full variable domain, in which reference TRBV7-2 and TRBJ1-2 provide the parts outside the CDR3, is GAGVSQSPSNKVTEKGKDVELRCDPISGHTALYWYRQSLGQGLEFLIYFQGNSAPDKSGLPSDRFSAERTGGSVSTLTIQRTQQEDSAVYLCASSPRTGGNLIYGYTFGSGTRLTVV.

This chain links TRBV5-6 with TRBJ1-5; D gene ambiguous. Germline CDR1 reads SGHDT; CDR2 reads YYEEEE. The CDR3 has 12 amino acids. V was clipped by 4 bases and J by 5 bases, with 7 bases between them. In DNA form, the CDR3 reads TGTGCCAGCAGCCTCGGGGATCAGCCCCAGCATTTT. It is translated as CASSLGDQPQHF.

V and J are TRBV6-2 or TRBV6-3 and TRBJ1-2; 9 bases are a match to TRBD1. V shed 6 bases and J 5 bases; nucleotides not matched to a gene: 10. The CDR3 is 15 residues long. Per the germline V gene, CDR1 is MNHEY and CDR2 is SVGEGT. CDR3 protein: CASSRVRGQGYGYTF. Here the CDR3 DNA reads TGTGCCAGCAGCCGAGTTCGCGGACAGGGGTATGGCTACACCTTC.